The sample holds many counts of the clone carrying this T cell receptor (beta chain). This entry comes from a study of human T cells and chemical hapten exposure. Germline V gene sequence: CDR1 SNHLY, CDR2 FYNNEI. The V and J ends lost 10 bases and 0 bases respectively, with 18 bases between them. The CDR3 loop spans 16 amino acids. Stated time point: pre-sensitization, week 0. Sample treatment: therapeutic diphenylcyclopropenone sensitization with weekly scalp DPC. Donors were 18 to 70-year-old alopecia patients suitable for DPC. MiXCR, run by TCRdb on the RACE reads, gives a single entry per CDR3 protein. The data show tens of thousands of distinct CDR3 sequences, over 9% seen once.

The material was whole blood, obtained in connection with sensitization to the hapten diphenylcyclopropenone (DPC). The receptor was derived from a woman aged 40 to 50 with alopecia areata. Some clones in this sample may be carry-over from other donors' samples. The chain couples TRBV2 to TRBJ2-2; tentative D call: TRBD2 (6 bases). The CDR3 DNA follows: TGTGCCACCCTCTCGGGGGAGAGGTCGAACACCGGGGAGCTGTTTTTT. Its translation: CATLSGERSNTGELFF.